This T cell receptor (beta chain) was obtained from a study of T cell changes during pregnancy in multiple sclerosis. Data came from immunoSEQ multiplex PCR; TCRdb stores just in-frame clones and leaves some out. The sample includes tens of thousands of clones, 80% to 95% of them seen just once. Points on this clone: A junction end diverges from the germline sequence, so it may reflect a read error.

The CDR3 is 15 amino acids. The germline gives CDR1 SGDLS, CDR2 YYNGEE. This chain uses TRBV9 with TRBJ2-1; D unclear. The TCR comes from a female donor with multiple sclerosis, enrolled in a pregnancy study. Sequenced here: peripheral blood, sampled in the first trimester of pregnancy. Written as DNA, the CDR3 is TGTGCCAGCAGCTCCCAGGTAGGCACCTCGAATGGGCAGTTCTTC. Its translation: CASSSQVGTSNGQFF.